This entry is about one T cell receptor beta chain. Its antigen is unknown. Measured with immunoSEQ multiplex PCR; TCRdb has only the in-frame clones, and not every one. The sample lists 80,000 to 100,000 clones, around nine tenths occurring once. The germline V and J ends were trimmed by 8 bases and 0 bases, with 20 bases remaining between them. The germline V gene encodes CDR1 LNHDA and CDR2 SQIVND (reference sequence). CDR3 length: 17 residues. This entry belongs to a study of T cell responses to AZD1222 COVID-19 vaccine. Regarding the study as a whole: Baseline antibody screening turned up just six seropositive AZD1222 recipients. Vaccine-associated CD4 TCRs ranged over spike, dominating at 160-218 and 743-854. Donors skewed white British and female; clonal diversity was possibly underestimated. Two AZD1222 doses significantly raised spike-specific TCR breadth and depth over controls.

The receptor was isolated from an adult who received the AZD1222 COVID-19 vaccine. V gene TRBV19 combines with J gene TRBJ2-1; D unresolved. The sequencing used peripheral blood, collected 28 days after the second AZD1222 dose. The DNA for the CDR3 is TGTGCCAGTTGCGAATCCGGTCACTTGAGCTCCTACAATGAGCAGTTCTTC. Its protein product is CASCESGHLSSYNEQFF.